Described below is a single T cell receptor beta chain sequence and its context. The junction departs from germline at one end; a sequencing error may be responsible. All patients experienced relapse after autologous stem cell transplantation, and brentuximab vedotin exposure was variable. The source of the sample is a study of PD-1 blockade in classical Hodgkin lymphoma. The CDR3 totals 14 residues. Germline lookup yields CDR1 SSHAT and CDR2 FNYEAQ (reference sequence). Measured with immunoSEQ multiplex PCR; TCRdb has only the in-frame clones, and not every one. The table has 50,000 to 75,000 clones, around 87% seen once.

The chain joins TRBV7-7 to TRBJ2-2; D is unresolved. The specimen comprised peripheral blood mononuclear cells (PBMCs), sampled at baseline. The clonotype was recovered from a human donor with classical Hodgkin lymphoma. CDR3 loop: CASSLEGLTGELFF. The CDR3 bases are TGTGCTAGCAGCTTAGAAGGGTTAACCGGGGAGCTGTTTTTT.